The present TCR beta chain was sequenced within a study of T cell responses to AZD1222 COVID-19 vaccine. V was clipped by 3 bases and J by 0 bases; unmatched bases: 12. The CDR3 contains 18 residues. Germline assignment: CDR1 SGHRS and CDR2 YFSETQ. Clones were sequenced by immunoSEQ multiplex PCR, and TCRdb holds only the in-frame ones, with some missing. The profile covers about 180,000 clones, with 85% to 90% appearing a single time and approximately 1.6% taken by the ten largest. The source was peripheral blood, collected on day 0 of AZD1222 vaccination. V is TRBV5-1 and J is TRBJ2-1, with 7 bases fitting TRBD2. This TCR was sampled from an adult in good health. CDR3 nucleotide sequence: TGCGCCAGCAGCTCCTCACCGACTAGCAGGAGCTCCTACAATGAGCAGTTCTTC. This codes for CASSSSPTSRSSYNEQFF.